The entry below gives a single T cell receptor (beta chain) sequence along with its context. Its antigen is as yet unknown. These data come from a study of human T cells and chemical hapten exposure. Study-wide context: Patch testing was performed with 0.01% DPC on the upper back, with reading at 6 days. General study results and limits: Unchanged with DPC sensitization were TCRs above 1 in 1000 frequency.

TCRdb ran MiXCR on the RACE reads and lists one entry per CDR3 protein. Here the sample spans 34,000 or so distinct CDR3 sequences, around a tenth being singletons. Germline CDR1 is SGHRS and CDR2 is YFSETQ. The CDR3 is 14 residues long. J lost 8 bases, V lost 4 bases, and 9 bases had no gene match. Noted time point: pre-sensitization, week 0. Described treatment: therapeutic diphenylcyclopropenone sensitization with weekly scalp DPC. Researchers extracted total RNA from unfractionated whole blood. The TCR comes from a man in his forties or fifties with alopecia areata. Some clones in this sample may be carry-over from other donors' samples. The chain is built from TRBV5-1 and TRBJ2-4; 7 bases are a match to TRBD2. Material: whole blood, obtained in connection with sensitization to the hapten diphenylcyclopropenone (DPC). As DNA, the CDR3 is TGCGCCAGCAGCCGGGGGGATAGTTCTGACATTCAGTACTTC. It is translated as CASSRGDSSDIQYF.